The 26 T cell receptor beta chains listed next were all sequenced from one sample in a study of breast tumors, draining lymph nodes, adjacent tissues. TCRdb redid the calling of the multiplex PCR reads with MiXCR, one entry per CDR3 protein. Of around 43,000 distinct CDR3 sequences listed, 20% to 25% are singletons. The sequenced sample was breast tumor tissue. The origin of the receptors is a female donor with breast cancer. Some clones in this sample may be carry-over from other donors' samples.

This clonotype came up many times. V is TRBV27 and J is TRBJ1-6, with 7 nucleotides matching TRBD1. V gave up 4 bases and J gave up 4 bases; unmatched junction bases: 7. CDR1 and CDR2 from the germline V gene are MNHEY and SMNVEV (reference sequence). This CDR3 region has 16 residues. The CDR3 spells CASSSLPGQYNSPLHF. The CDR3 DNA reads TGTGCCAGCAGTTCCCTACCGGGACAGTATAATTCACCCCTCCACTTT.

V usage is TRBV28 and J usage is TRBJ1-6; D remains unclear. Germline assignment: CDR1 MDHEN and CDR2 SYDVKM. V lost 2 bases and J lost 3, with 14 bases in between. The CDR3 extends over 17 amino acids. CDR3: CASSLLELPVYNSPLHF. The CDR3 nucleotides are TGTGCCAGCAGTTTACTAGAATTGCCCGTCTATAATTCACCCCTCCACTTT.

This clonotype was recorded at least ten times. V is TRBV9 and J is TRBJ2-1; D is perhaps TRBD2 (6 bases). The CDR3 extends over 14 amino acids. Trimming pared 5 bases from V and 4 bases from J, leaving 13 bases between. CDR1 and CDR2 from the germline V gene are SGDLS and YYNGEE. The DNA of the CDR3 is TGTGCCAGCAGTTCGGAGGGGCTTTACAATGAGCAGTTCTTC. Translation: CASSSEGLYNEQFF. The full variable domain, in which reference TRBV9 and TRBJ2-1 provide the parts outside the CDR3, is DSGVTQTPKHLITATGQRVTLRCSPRSGDLSVYWYQQSLDQGLQFLIQYYNGEERAKGNILERFSAQQFPDLHSELNLSSLELGDSALYFCASSSEGLYNEQFFGPGTRLTVL.

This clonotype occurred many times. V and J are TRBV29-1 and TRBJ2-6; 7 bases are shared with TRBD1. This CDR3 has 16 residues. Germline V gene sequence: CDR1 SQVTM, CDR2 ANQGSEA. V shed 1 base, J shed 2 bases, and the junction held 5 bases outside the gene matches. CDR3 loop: CSVEVIDRAGANVLTF. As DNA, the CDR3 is TGCAGCGTTGAAGTGATAGACAGGGCTGGGGCCAACGTCCTGACTTTC.

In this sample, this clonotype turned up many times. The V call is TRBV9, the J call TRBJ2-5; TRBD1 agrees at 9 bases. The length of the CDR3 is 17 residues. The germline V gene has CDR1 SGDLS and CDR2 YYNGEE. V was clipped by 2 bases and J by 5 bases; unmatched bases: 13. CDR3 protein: CASSVAQGAVSGETQYF. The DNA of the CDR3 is TGTGCCAGCAGCGTGGCACAGGGGGCGGTTTCGGGCGAGACCCAGTACTTC.

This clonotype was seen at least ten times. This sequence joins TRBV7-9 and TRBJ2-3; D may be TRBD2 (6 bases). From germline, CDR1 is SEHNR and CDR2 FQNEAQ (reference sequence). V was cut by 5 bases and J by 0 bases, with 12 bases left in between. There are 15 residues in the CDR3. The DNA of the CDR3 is TGTGCCAGCAGCAGTCCTAGCGACAGCACAGATACGCAGTATTTT. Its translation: CASSSPSDSTDTQYF.

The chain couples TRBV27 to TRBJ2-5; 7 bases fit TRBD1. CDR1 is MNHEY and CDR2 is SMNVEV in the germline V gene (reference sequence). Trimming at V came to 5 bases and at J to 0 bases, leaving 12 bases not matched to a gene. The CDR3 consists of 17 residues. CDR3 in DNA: TGTGCCAGCAGTCCTGGGGTCGGCAGGGGGTACCAAGAGACCCAGTACTTC. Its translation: CASSPGVGRGYQETQYF.

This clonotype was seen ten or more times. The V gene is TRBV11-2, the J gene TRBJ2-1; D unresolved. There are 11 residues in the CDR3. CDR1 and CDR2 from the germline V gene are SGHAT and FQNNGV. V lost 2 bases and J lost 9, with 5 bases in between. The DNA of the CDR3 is TGTGCCAGCAGCTTAATGGCTGAGCAGTTCTTC. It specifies CASSLMAEQFF.

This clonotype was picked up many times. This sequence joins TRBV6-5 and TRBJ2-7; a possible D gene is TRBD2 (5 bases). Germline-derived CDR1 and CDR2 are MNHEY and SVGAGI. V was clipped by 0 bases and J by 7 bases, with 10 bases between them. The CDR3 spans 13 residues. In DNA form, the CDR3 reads TGTGCCAGCAGTTACTCTAGCCAGCGGGAGCAGTACTTC. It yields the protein CASSYSSQREQYF.

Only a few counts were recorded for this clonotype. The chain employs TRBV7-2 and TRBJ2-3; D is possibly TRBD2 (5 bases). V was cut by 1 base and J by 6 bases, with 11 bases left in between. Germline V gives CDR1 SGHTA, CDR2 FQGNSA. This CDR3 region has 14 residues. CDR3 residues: CASSLVRTGDTQYF. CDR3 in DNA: TGTGCCAGCAGCTTAGTCCGAACGGGGGATACGCAGTATTTT.

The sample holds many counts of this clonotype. The CDR3 DNA reads TGTGCCAGCAGTTTAGTGGGGGGGCTATATGGCTACACCTTC. Amino acids: CASSLVGGLYGYTF. This chain links TRBV28 with TRBJ1-2; D might be TRBD1 (6 bases). The V end lost 2 bases, the J end lost 5 bases, and 12 bases lay between the germline ends. The CDR3 is 14 residues long. CDR1 MDHEN and CDR2 SYDVKM come from the germline V gene.

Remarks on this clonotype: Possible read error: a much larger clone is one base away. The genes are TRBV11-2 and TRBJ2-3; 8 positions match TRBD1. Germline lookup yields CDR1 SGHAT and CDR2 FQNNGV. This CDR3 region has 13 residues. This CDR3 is CASSPSTGERQCF. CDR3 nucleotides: TGTGCCAGCAGCCCCTCGACAGGGGAGAGGCAGTGTTTT.

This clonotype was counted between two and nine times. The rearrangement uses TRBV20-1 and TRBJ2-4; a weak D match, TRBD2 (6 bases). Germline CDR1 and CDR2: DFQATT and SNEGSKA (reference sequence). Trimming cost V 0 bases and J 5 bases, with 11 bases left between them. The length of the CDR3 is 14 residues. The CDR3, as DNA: TGCAGTGCTAGAGATCGGGAGCGGCAAAACATTCAGTACTTC. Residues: CSARDRERQNIQYF.

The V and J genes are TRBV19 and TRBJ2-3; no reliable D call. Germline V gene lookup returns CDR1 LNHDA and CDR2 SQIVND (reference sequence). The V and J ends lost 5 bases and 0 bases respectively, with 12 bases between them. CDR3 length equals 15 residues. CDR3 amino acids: CASSESRSSTDTQYF. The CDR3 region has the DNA TGTGCCAGTAGTGAGAGCCGCTCTAGCACAGATACGCAGTATTTT.

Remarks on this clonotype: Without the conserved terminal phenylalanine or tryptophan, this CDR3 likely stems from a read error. This CDR3 is CASSRGTLQETQYL. CDR3 coding DNA: TGTGCCAGCAGCCGGGGGACCCTCCAAGAGACCCAGTACCTC. The genes are TRBV7-2 and TRBJ2-5, with D perhaps TRBD2 (6 bases). The CDR3 loop spans 14 amino acids. Between the trimmed V and J ends, which lost 5 bases and 1 base, there was a span of 11 bases. CDR1 is SGHTA, CDR2 FQGNSA, per germline.

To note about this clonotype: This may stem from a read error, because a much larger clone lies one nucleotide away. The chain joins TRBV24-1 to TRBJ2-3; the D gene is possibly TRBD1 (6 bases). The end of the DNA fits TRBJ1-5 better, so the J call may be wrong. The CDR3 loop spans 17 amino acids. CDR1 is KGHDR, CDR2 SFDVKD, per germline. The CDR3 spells CASSRRDIGLRTDTQHF. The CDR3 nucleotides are TGTGCCAGCAGTCGCCGGGACATTGGCCTCCGCACAGATACGCAGCATTTT.

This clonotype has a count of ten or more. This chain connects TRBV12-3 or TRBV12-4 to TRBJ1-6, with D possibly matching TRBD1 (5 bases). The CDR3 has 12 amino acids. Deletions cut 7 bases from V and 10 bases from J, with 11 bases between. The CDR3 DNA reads TGTGCCAGCACCTCCCAGGGATCACCCCTCCACTTT. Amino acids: CASTSQGSPLHF.

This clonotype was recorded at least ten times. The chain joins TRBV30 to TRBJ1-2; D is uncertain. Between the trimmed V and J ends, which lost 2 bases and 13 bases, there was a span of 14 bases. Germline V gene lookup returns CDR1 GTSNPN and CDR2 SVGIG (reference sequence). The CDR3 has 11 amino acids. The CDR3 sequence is CAWSLSDPRTF. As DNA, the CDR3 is TGTGCCTGGAGTCTTTCGGACCCCCGCACCTTC. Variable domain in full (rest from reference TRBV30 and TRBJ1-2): SQTIHQWPATLVQPVGSPLSLECTVEGTSNPNLYWYRQAAGRGLQLLFYSVGIGQISSEVPQNLSASRPQDRQFILSSKKLLLSDSGFYLCAWSLSDPRTFGSGTRLTVV.

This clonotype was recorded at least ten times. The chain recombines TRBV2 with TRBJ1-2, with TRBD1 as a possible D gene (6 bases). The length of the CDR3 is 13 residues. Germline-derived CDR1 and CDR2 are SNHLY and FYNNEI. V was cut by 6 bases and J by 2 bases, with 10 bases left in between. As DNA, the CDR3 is TGTGCCAGCAGCGCGGACAGAAACTATGGCTACACCTTC. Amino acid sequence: CASSADRNYGYTF.

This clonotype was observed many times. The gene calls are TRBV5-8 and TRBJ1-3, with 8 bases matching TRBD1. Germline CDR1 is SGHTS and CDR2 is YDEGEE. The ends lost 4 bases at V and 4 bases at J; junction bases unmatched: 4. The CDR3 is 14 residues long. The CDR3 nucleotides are TGTGCCAGCAGCCGACAGGGGACCGGAAACACCATATATTTT. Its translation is CASSRQGTGNTIYF.

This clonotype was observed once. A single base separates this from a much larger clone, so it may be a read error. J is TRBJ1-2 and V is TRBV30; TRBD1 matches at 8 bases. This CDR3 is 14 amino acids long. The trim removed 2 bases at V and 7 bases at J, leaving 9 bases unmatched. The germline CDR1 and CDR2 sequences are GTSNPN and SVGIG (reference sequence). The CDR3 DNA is TGTGCCTGGAGTTCAGACAGGGGATTCAGTGGCTACACCTTC. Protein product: CAWSSDRGFSGYTF. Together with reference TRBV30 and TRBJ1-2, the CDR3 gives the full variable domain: SQTIHQWPATLVQPVGSPLSLECTVEGTSNPNLYWYRQAAGRGLQLLFYSVGIGQISSEVPQNLSASRPQDRQFILSSKKLLLSDSGFYLCAWSSDRGFSGYTFGSGTRLTVV.

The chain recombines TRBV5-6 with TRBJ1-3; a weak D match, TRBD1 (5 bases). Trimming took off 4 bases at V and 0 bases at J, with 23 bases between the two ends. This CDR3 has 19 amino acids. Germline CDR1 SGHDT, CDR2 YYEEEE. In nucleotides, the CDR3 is TGTGCCAGCAGCCTACGAGTGACGAGGGGATACAACTCTGGAAACACCATATATTTT. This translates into CASSLRVTRGYNSGNTIYF.

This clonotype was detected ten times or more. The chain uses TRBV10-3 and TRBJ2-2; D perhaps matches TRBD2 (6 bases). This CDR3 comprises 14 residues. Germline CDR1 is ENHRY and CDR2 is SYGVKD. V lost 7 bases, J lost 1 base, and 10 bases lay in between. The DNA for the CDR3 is TGTGCCATCACACAAGCGGGGAACACCGGGGAGCTGTTTTTT. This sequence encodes CAITQAGNTGELFF.

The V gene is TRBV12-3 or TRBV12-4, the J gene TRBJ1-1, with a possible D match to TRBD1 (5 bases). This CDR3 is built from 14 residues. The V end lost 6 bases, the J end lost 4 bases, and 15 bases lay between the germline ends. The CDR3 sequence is CASSPGGTVTEAFF. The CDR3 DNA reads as TGTGCCAGCAGCCCCGGGGGGACGGTCACTGAAGCTTTCTTT.

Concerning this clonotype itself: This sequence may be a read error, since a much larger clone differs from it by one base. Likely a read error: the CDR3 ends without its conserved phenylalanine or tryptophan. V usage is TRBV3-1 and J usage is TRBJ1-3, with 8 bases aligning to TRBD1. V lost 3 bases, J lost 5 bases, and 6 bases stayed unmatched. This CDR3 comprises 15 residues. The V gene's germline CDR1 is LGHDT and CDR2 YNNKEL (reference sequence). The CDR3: CASSQNTGGRNTIYL. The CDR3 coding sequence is TGTGCCAGCAGCCAGAATACAGGGGGGCGAAACACCATATATCTT.

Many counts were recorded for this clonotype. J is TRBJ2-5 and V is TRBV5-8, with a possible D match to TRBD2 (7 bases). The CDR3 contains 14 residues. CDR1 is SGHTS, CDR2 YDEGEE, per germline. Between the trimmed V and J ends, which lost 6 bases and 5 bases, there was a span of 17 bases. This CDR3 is CASTRGGAGETQYF. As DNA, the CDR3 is TGTGCCAGCACCCGAGGGGGGGCAGGGGAGACCCAGTACTTC.